A single TCR beta chain is shown here with its context. The data were taken from a study of blood T cell repertoires in COVID-19. Looking at the study overall: Italy, Spain and the United States were the sources of the convalescent and acute COVID-19 samples. Sample material is recorded as cDNA or gDNA derived from T cells, B-cell-depleted T cells, or PBMCs.

Per the original methods: Nucleated cell number was recorded as an estimate derived from reference gene primer amplification. Produced via immunoSEQ multiplex PCR; TCRdb's table is partial and in-frame only. V and J calls and clone size are copied from that table; D and trimming were computed from the DNA. The profile shows under 150,000 clones, around 85% of them singletons. Germline lookup yields CDR1 SGHRS and CDR2 YFSETQ. CDR3 length: 15 amino acids. V dropped 3 bases and J dropped 7; count of bases not matched to a gene: 5. The source material was peripheral blood. The source is a human donor in a cohort sampled during active COVID-19. This sequence joins TRBV5-1 and TRBJ2-1; TRBD2 aligns across 12 bases. CDR3: CASSSGLAGYNEQFF. CDR3 in DNA: TGCGCCAGCAGCTCAGGACTAGCGGGATATAATGAGCAGTTCTTC.